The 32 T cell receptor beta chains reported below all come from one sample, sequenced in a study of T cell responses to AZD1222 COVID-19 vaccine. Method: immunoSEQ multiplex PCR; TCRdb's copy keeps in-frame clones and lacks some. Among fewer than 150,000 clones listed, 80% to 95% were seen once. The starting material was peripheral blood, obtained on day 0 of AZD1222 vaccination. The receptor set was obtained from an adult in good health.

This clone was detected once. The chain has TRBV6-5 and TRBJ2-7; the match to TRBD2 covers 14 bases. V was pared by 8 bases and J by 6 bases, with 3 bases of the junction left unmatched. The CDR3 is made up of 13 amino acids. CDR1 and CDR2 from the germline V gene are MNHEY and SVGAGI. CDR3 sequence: CASQGLAGGEQYF. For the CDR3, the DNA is TGTGCCAGCCAAGGACTAGCGGGAGGCGAGCAGTACTTC.

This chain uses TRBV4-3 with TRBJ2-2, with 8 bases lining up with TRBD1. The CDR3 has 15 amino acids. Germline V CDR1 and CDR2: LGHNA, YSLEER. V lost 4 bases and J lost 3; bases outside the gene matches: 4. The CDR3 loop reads CASSRSDRDTGELFF. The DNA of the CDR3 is TGCGCCAGCAGCCGATCGGACAGGGACACCGGGGAGCTGTTTTTT.

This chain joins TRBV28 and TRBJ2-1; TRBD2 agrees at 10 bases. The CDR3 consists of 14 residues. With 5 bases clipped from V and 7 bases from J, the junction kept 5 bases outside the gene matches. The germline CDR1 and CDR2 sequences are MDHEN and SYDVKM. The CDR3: CASSRASGGNEQFF. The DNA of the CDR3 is TGTGCCAGCAGTCGGGCTAGCGGGGGAAATGAGCAGTTCTTC. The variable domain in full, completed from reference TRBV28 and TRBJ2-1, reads DVKVTQSSRYLVKRTGEKVFLECVQDMDHENMFWYRQDPGLGLRLIYFSYDVKMKEKGDIPEGYSVSREKKERFSLILESASTNQTSMYLCASSRASGGNEQFFGPGTRLTVL.

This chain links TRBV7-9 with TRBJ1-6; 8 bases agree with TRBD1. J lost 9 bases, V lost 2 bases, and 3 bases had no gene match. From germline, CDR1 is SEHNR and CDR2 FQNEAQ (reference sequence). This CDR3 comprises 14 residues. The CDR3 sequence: CASSLIQGASPLHF. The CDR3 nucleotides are TGTGCCAGCAGCTTAATCCAGGGGGCTTCACCCCTCCACTTT.

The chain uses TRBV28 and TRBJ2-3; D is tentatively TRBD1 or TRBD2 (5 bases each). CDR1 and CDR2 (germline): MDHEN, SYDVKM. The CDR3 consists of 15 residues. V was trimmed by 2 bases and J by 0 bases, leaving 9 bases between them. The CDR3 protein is CASSLLGTSTDTQYF. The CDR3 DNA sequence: TGTGCCAGCAGTTTACTCGGGACGAGCACAGATACGCAGTATTTT.

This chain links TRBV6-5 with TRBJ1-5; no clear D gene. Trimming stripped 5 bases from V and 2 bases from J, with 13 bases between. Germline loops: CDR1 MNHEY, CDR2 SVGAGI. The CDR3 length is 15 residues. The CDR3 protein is CASSRDTWGNQPQHF. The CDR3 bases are TGTGCCAGCAGTCGGGATACTTGGGGCAATCAGCCCCAGCATTTT.

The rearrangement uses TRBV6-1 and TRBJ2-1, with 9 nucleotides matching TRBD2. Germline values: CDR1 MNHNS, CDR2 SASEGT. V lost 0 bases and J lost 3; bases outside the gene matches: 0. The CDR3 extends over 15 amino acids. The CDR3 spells CASSEASGSYNEQFF. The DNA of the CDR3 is TGTGCCAGCAGTGAAGCTAGCGGGAGCTACAATGAGCAGTTCTTC.

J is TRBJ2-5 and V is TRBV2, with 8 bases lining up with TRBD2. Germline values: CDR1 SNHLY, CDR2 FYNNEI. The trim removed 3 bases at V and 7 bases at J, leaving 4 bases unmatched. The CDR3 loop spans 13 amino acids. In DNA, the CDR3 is TGTGCCAGCAGTGAGAGCGGGAGTGGGACCCAGTACTTC. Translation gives CASSESGSGTQYF.

CDR3 loop: CAWRIPPHRGMSPLHF. The DNA of the CDR3 is TGTGCCTGGAGGATACCCCCACACAGGGGAATGAGCCCCCTCCACTTT. The chain combines TRBV30 with TRBJ1-6; 7 nucleotides line up with TRBD1. V shed 3 bases and J 13 bases; nucleotides not matched to a gene: 18. CDR1 and CDR2 (germline): GTSNPN, SVGIG (reference sequence). The CDR3 totals 16 residues.

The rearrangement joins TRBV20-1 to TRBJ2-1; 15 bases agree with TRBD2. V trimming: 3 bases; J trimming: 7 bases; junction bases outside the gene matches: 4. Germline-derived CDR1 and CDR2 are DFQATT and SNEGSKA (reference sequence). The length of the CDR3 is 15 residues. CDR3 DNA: TGCAGTGCTAGTGGGGGACTAGCGGGAGGTAATGAGCAGTTCTTC. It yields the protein CSASGGLAGGNEQFF.

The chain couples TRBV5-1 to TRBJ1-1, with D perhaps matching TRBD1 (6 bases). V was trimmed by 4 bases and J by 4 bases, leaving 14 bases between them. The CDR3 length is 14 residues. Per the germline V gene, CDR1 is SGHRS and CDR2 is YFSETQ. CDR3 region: CASSEGGGSTEAFF. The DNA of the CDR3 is TGCGCCAGCAGCGAAGGAGGGGGATCCACTGAAGCTTTCTTT.

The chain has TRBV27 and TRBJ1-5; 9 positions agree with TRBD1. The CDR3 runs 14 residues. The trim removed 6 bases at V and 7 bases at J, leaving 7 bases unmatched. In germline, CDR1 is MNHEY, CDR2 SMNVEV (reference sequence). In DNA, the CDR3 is TGTGCCAGCAGGAGTGGACAGGGGAGGCAGCCCCAGCATTTT. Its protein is CASRSGQGRQPQHF.

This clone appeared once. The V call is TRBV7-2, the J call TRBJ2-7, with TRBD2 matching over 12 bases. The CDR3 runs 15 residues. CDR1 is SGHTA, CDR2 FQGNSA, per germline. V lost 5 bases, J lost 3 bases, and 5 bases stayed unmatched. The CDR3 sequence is CASSAGLAGYYEQYF. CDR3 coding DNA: TGTGCCAGCAGCGCAGGACTAGCGGGATACTACGAGCAGTACTTC. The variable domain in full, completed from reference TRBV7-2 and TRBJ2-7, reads GAGVSQSPSNKVTEKGKDVELRCDPISGHTALYWYRQSLGQGLEFLIYFQGNSAPDKSGLPSDRFSAERTGGSVSTLTIQRTQQEDSAVYLCASSAGLAGYYEQYFGPGTRLTVT.

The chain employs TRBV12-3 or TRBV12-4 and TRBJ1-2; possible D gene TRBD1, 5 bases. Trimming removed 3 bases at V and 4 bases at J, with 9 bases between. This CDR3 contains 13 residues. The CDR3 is CASSLGDRYGYTF. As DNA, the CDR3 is TGTGCCAGCAGTTTGGGGGACCGCTATGGCTACACCTTC.

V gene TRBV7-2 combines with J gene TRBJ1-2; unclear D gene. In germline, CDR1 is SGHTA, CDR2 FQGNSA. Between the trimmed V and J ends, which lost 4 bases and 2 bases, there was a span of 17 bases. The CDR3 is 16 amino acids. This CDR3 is CASSSGGKYGNYGYTF. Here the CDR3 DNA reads TGTGCCAGCAGCTCGGGAGGGAAATATGGGAACTATGGCTACACCTTC.

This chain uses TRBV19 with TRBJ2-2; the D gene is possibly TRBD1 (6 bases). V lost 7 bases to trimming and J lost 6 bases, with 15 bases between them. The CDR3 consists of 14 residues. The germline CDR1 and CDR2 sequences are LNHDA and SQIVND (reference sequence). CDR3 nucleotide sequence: TGTGCCAGTACCGCCGACAGGATCGCCGGGGAGCTGTTTTTT. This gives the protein CASTADRIAGELFF.

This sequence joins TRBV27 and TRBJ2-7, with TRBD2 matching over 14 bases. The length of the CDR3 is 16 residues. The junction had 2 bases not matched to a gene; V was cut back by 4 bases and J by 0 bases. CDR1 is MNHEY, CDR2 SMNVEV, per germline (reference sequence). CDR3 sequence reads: CASSSTSGRASYEQYF. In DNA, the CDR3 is TGTGCCAGCAGTTCGACTAGCGGGAGGGCCTCCTACGAGCAGTACTTC.

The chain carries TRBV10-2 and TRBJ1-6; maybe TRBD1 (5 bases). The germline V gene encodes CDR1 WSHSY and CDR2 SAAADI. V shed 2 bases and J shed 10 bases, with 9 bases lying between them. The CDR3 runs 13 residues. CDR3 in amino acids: CASSEGRGSPLHF. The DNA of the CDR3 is TGCGCCAGCAGTGAGGGAAGGGGATCACCCCTCCACTTT.

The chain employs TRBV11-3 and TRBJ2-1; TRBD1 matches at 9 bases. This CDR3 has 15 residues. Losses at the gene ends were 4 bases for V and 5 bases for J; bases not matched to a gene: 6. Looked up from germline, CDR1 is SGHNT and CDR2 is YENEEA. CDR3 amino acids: CASSSDRGAHNEQFF. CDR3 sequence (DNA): TGTGCCAGCAGCTCCGACAGGGGGGCACACAATGAGCAGTTCTTC.

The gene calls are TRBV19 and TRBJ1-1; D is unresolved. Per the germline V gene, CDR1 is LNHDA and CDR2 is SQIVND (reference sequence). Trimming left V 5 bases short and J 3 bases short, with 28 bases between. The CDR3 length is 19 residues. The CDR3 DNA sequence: TGTGCCAGTAGTGCCCCTAGGTTTTCGCGGGGAGGGCAGGACACTGAAGCTTTCTTT. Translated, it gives CASSAPRFSRGGQDTEAFF.

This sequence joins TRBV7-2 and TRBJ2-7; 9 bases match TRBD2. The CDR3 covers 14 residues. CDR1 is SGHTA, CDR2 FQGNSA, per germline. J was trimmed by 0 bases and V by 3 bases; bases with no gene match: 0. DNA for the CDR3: TGTGCCAGCAGCTTGACTAGCGGCTCCTACGAGCAGTACTTC. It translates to CASSLTSGSYEQYF.

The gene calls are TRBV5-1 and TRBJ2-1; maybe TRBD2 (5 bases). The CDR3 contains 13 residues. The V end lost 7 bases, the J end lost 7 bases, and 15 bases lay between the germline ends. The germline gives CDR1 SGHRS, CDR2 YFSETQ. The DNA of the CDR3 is TGCGCCAGCGGACTTTCAACCGCAAATGAGCAGTTCTTC. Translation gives CASGLSTANEQFF.

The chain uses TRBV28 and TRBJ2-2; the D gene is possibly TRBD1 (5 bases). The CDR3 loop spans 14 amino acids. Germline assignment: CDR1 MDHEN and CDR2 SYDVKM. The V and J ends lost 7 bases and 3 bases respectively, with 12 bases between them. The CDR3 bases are TGTGCCAGCAACTTTCCAGGGTACACCGGGGAGCTGTTTTTT. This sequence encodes CASNFPGYTGELFF. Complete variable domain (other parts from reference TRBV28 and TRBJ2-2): DVKVTQSSRYLVKRTGEKVFLECVQDMDHENMFWYRQDPGLGLRLIYFSYDVKMKEKGDIPEGYSVSREKKERFSLILESASTNQTSMYLCASNFPGYTGELFFGEGSRLTVL.

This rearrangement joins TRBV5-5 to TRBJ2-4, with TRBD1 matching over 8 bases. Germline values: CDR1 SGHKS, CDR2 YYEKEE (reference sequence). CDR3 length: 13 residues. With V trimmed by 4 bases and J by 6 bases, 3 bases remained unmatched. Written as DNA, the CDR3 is TGTGCCAGCAGCCCCGACAGGGGAAACATTCAGTACTTC. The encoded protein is CASSPDRGNIQYF.

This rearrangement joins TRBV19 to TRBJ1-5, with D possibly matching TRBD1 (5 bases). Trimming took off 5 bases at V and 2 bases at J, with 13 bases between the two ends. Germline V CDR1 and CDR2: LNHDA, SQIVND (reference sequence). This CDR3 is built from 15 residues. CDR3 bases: TGTGCCAGTAGTTGGGACCTGGGTGGCAATCAGCCCCAGCATTTT. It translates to CASSWDLGGNQPQHF.

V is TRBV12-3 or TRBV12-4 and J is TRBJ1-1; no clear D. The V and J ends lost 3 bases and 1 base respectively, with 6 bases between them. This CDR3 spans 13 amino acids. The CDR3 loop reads CASSFLPNTEAFF. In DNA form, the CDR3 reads TGTGCCAGCAGTTTTCTCCCGAACACTGAAGCTTTCTTT.

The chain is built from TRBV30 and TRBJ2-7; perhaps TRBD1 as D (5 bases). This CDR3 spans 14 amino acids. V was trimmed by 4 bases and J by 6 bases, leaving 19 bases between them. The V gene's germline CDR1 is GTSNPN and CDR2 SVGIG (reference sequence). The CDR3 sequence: CAWTAGIPRSEQYF. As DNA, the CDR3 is TGTGCCTGGACTGCAGGGATACCCCGCAGCGAGCAGTACTTC.

In DNA, the CDR3 is TGTGCCAGCAGCTTTTCGGGCCACGAGCAGTACTTC. Protein sequence: CASSFSGHEQYF. This rearrangement joins TRBV7-2 to TRBJ2-7, with D hard to call. V lost 3 bases to trimming and J lost 5 bases, with 8 bases between them. The V gene's germline CDR1 is SGHTA and CDR2 FQGNSA. The CDR3 spans 12 residues.

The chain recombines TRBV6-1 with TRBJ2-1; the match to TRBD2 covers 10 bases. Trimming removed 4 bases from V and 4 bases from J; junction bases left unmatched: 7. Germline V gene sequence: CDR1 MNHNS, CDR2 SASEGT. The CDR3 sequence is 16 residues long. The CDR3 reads CASSGRTSGAYNEQFF. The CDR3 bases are TGTGCCAGCAGTGGGCGTACTAGCGGGGCTTACAATGAGCAGTTCTTC.

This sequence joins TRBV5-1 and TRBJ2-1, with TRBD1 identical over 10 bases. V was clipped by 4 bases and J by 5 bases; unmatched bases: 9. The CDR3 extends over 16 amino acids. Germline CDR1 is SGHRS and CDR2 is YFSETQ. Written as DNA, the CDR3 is TGCGCCAGCAGCCAGGACCGGGACAGGGGTAACAATGAGCAGTTCTTC. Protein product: CASSQDRDRGNNEQFF.

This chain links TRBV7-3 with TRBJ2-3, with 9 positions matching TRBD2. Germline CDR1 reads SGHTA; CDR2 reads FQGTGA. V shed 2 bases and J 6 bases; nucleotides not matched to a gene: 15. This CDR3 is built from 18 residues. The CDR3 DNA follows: TGTGCCAGCAGCTTAGGGGAGTCTGGCGGGAGGGCACATGATACGCAGTATTTT. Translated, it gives CASSLGESGGRAHDTQYF.

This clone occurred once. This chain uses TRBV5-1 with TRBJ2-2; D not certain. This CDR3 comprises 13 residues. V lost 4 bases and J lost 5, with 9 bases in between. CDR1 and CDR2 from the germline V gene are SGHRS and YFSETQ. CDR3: CASSLVGTGELFF. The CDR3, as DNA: TGCGCCAGCAGCCTGGTTGGGACCGGGGAGCTGTTTTTT.